These T cell receptor beta chains were read from a single sample in a study of preoperative IRX-2 immunotherapy in early breast cancer. This table comes from immunoSEQ multiplex PCR, and its TCRdb copy is limited to in-frame clones, with some not included. Found here are 25,000 or so clones, approximately 95% of them singletons; the top ten hold 15% to 20%. Material: tumor tissue, obtained after IRX-2 immunotherapy. These receptors were taken from a human donor with breast cancer. Each CDR3 is given with its conserved first and last residue.

j_call | v_call | cdr3_aa
TRBJ1-2 | TRBV6-5 | CASSRGGGRDYGYTF
TRBJ2-5 | TRBV25-1 | CASSEGGLVGRETQYF
TRBJ2-4 | TRBV18 | CASSPWDRGGAKNIQYF
TRBJ2-7 | TRBV9 | CASSVGRGEGEQYF
TRBJ2-3 | TRBV29-1 | CSVERRDSTDTQYF
TRBJ1-5 | TRBV5-4 | CASSHRGSNQPQHF
TRBJ1-1 | TRBV7-8 | CASSLEGFTEAFF
TRBJ2-1 | TRBV11-3 | CASSSGAGTGTHNEQFF
TRBJ2-3 | TRBV25-1 | CASSEPRGNTDTQYF
TRBJ2-7 | TRBV7-2 | CASSFRGLGEQYF
TRBJ1-1 | TRBV9 | CASSVAGTGGTEAFF
TRBJ2-3 | TRBV19 | CASSFERVTDTQYF